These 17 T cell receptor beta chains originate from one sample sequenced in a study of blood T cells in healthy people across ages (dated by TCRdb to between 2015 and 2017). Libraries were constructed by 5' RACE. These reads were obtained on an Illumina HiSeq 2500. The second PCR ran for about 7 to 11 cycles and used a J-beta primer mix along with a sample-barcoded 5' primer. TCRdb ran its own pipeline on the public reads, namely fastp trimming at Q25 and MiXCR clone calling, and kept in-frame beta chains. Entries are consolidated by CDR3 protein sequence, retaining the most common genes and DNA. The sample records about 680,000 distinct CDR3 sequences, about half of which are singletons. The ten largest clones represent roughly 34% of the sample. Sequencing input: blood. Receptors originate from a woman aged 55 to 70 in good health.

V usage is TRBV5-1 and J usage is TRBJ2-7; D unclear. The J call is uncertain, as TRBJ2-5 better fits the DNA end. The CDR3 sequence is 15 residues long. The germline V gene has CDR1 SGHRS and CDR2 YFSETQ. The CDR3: CASSPDDPTLETQYF. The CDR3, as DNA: TGCGCCAGCAGCCCCGACGACCCGACTCTGGAGACCCAGTACTTC.

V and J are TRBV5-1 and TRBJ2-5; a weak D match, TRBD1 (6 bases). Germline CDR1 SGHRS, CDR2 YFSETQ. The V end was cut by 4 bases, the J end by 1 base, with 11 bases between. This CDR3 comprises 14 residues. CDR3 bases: TGCGCCAGCAGCCCGGGACATCTCCAAGAGACCCAGTACTTC. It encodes CASSPGHLQETQYF.

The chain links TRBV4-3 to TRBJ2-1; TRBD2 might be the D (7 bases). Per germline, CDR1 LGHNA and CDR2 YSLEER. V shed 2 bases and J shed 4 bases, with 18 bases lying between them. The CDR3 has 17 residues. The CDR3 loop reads CASSQRSLGGGYNEQFF. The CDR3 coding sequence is TGCGCCAGCAGCCAAAGATCCCTAGGGGGGGGTTACAATGAGCAGTTCTTC.

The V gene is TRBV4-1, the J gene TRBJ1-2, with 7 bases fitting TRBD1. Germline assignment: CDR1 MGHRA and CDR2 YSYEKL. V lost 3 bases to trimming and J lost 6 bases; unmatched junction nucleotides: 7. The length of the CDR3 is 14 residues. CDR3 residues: CASSQTGKINGYTF. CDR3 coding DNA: TGCGCCAGCAGCCAGACAGGGAAAATCAATGGCTACACCTTC.

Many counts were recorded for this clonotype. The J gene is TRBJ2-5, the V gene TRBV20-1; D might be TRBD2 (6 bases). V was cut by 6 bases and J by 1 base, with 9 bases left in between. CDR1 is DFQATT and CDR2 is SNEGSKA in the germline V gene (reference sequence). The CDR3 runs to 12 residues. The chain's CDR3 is CSARRAQETQYF. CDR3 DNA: TGCAGTGCCAGGAGGGCCCAAGAGACCCAGTACTTC.

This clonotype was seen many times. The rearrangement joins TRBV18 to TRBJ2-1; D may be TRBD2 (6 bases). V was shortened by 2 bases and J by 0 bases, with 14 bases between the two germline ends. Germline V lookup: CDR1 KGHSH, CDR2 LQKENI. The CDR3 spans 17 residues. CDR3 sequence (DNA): TGTGCCAGCTCACCATGGGGTCGGAGGGCCTCCTACAATGAGCAGTTCTTC. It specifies CASSPWGRRASYNEQFF.

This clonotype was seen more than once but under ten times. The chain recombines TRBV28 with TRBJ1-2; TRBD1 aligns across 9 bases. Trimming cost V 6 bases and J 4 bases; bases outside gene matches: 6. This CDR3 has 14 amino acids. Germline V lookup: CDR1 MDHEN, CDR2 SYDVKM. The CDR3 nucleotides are TGTGCCAGCAGGCTGACAGGGGGAACCTATGGCTACACCTTC. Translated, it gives CASRLTGGTYGYTF.

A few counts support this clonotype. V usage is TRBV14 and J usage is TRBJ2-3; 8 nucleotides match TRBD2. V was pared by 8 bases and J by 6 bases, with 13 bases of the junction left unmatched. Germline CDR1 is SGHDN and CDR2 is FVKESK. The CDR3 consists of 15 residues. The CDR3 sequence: CASSPSGGGLDTQYF. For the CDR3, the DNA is TGTGCCAGCTCCCCTTCGGGAGGGGGTTTGGATACGCAGTATTTT.

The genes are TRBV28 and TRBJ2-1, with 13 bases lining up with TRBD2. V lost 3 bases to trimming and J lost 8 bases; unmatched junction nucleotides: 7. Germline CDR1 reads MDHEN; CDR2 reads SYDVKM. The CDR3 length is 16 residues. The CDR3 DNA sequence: TGTGCCAGCAGTTTGGCCGGGACTAGCGGGAATTATGAGCAGTTCTTC. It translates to CASSLAGTSGNYEQFF.

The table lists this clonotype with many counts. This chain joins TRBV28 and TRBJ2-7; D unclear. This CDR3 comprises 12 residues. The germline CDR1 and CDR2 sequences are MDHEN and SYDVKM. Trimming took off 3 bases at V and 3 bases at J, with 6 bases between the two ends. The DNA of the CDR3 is TGTGCCAGCAGTTTGGGCCGCTACGAGCAGTACTTC. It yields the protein CASSLGRYEQYF.

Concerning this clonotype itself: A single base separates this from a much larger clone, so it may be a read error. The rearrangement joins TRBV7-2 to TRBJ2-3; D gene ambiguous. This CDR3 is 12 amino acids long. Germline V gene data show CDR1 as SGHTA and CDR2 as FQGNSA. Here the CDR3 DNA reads TGTGTCAGCAGCTTCATCACAGATACGCAGTATTTT. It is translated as CVSSFITDTQYF.

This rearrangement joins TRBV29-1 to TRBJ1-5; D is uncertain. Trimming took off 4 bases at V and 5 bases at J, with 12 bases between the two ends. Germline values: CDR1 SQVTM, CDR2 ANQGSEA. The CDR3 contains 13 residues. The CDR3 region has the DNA TGCAGCGTTGGAGGGAACAGTGATCAGCCCCAGCATTTT. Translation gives CSVGGNSDQPQHF.

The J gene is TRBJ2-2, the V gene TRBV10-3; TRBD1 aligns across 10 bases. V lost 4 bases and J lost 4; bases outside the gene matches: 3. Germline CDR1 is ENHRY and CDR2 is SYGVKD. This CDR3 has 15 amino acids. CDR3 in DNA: TGTGCCATCAGTGGTGGGACAGGGGTCACCGGGGAGCTGTTTTTT. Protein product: CAISGGTGVTGELFF.

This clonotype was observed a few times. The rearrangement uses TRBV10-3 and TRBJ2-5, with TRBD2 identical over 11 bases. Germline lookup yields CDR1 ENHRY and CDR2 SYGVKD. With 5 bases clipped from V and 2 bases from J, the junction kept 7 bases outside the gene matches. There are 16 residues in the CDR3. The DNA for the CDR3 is TGTGCCATCAGTCGATACAGACTAGCGGGACAAGAGACCCAGTACTTC. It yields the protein CAISRYRLAGQETQYF.

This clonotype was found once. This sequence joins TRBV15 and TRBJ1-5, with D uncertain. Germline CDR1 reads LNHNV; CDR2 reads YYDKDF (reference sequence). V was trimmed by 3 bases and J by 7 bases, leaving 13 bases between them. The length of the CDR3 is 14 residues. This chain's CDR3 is CATSSGEKVQPQHF. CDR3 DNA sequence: TGTGCCACCAGCAGCGGGGAGAAGGTGCAGCCCCAGCATTTT. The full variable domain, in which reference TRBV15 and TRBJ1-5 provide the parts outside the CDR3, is DAMVIQNPRYQVTQFGKPVTLSCSQTLNHNVMYWYQQKSSQAPKLLFHYYDKDFNNEADTPDNFQSRRPNTSFCFLDIRSPGLGDTAMYLCATSSGEKVQPQHFGDGTRLSIL.

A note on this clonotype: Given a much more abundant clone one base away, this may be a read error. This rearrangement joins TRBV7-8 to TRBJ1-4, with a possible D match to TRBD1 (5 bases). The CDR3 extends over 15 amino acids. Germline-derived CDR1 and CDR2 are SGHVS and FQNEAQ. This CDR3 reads CASSLMGGDNKKLFF. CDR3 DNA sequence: TGTGCCAGCAGCTTAATGGGGGGAGATAATAAAAAACTGTTTTTT. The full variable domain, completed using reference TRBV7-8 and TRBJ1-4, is GAGVSQSPRYKVAKRGQDVALRCDPISGHVSLFWYQQALGQGPEFLTYFQNEAQLDKSGLPSDRFFAERPEGSVSTLKIQRTQQEDSAVYLCASSLMGGDNKKLFFGSGTQLSVL.

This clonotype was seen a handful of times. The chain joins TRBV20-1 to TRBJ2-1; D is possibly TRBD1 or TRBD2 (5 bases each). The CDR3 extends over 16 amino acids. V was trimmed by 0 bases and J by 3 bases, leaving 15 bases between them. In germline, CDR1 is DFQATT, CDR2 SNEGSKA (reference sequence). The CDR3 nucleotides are TGCAGTGCTAGAGACGGGACCAGGCTACACTACAATGAGCAGTTCTTC. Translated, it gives CSARDGTRLHYNEQFF.